Presented here are 23 T cell receptor beta chains from one specimen sequenced in a study of blood T cell repertoires in COVID-19. Sequenced by immunoSEQ multiplex PCR; TCRdb stores in-frame clones only, minus some. The table records 120,000 to 150,000 clones, 65% to 90% of them present only once. Specimen: peripheral blood. The source is a woman in her fifties or sixties in a cohort sampled during active or convalescent COVID-19.

This clone has just a few counts. The rearrangement uses TRBV4-3 and TRBJ2-2, with TRBD2 matching over 8 bases. Looked up from germline, CDR1 is LGHNA and CDR2 is YSLEER. Trimming cost V 1 base and J 4 bases; bases outside gene matches: 5. The CDR3 length is 16 residues. As DNA, the CDR3 is TGCGCCAGCAGCCAAGGCCCGACTAGCGCCACCGGGGAGCTGTTTTTT. Translated: CASSQGPTSATGELFF.

There are a few counts of this clone. This chain links TRBV3-1 (or the pseudogene TRBV3-2) with TRBJ1-1; D gene unclear. V was pared by 3 bases and J by 0 bases, with 8 bases between. Germline CDR1 LGHDT, CDR2 YNNKEL (reference sequence). This CDR3 has 14 amino acids. Here the CDR3 reads CASSQDFMNTEAFF. CDR3 sequence (DNA): TGTGCCAGCAGCCAGGACTTCATGAACACTGAAGCTTTCTTT.

This chain connects TRBV2 to TRBJ1-5; TRBD1 might be the D (6 bases). This CDR3 comprises 14 residues. Trimming stripped 6 bases from V and 3 bases from J, with 12 bases between. Per germline, CDR1 SNHLY and CDR2 FYNNEI. DNA of the CDR3: TGTGCCAGCAGGGTTGGACAGCACAATCAGCCCCAGCATTTT. This sequence encodes CASRVGQHNQPQHF.

The chain's CDR3 is CASSSTGDYNSPLHF. The CDR3 region has the DNA TGTGCCAGCAGCTCCACAGGGGATTATAATTCACCCCTCCACTTT. V is TRBV21-1 and J is TRBJ1-6; no check of the table's D call, TRBD1, against the DNA was made. TRBV21-1 is termed a pseudogene. CDR3 length: 15 amino acids.

The J gene is TRBJ2-5, the V gene TRBV3-1 (or the pseudogene TRBV3-2); 8 nucleotides agree with TRBD2. Losses at the gene ends were 4 bases for V and 7 bases for J; bases not matched to a gene: 11. The CDR3 spans 15 residues. Germline V gene sequence: CDR1 LGHDT, CDR2 YNNKEL (reference sequence). The CDR3: CASSLPGLVFGTQYF. DNA of the CDR3: TGTGCCAGCAGCCTTCCGGGACTAGTATTCGGGACCCAGTACTTC.

The V gene is TRBV25-1, the J gene TRBJ1-3; 8 bases agree with TRBD1. The CDR3 has 17 amino acids. The germline CDR1 and CDR2 sequences are MGHDK and SYGVNS. The V gene end was trimmed by 5 bases and the J gene end by 3 bases; junction bases not matched to a gene: 12. CDR3 loop: CASSSLWDRTFGNTIYF. CDR3 nucleotide sequence: TGTGCCAGCAGTTCTTTGTGGGACAGGACGTTTGGAAACACCATATATTTT.

The rearrangement joins TRBV7-2 to TRBJ2-7; 7 positions match TRBD2. The CDR3 spans 15 residues. With V trimmed by 3 bases and J by 1 base, 6 bases remained unmatched. From germline, CDR1 is SGHTA and CDR2 FQGNSA. The CDR3 DNA follows: TGTGCCAGCAGCTTGGGAGCGGGGCTATCCTACGAGCAGTACTTC. Amino acids: CASSLGAGLSYEQYF. The full variable domain, in which reference TRBV7-2 and TRBJ2-7 provide the parts outside the CDR3, is GAGVSQSPSNKVTEKGKDVELRCDPISGHTALYWYRQSLGQGLEFLIYFQGNSAPDKSGLPSDRFSAERTGGSVSTLTIQRTQQEDSAVYLCASSLGAGLSYEQYFGPGTRLTVT.

This chain links TRBV7-2 with TRBJ2-7; D gene unclear. Germline V gene lookup returns CDR1 SGHTA and CDR2 FQGNSA. V lost 4 bases and J lost 3, with 10 bases in between. The CDR3 has 13 residues. The CDR3 region is CASSSRVDYEQYF. The CDR3 DNA sequence: TGTGCCAGCAGCTCCCGGGTCGACTACGAGCAGTACTTC.

The V gene is TRBV2, the J gene TRBJ2-5; D remains unclear. Germline lookup yields CDR1 SNHLY and CDR2 FYNNEI. Trimming removed 6 bases at V and 5 bases at J, with 10 bases between. The CDR3 consists of 12 residues. The CDR3 loop is CASRAPRETQYF. The CDR3 nucleotides read TGTGCCAGCAGAGCGCCCCGGGAGACCCAGTACTTC.

The V gene is TRBV5-4, the J gene TRBJ1-1, with TRBD1 matching 12 bases. The CDR3 runs to 14 residues. The J segment lost 10 bases and the V segment lost 0 bases, leaving 4 bases of the junction unmatched. The germline V gene has CDR1 SGHNT and CDR2 YYREEE (reference sequence). The CDR3 reads CASSLAGTGGTAFF. The CDR3 bases are TGTGCCAGCAGCTTGGCCGGGACAGGGGGCACAGCTTTCTTT.

V is TRBV6-5 and J is TRBJ1-2; weak D call: TRBD1 (6 bases). The CDR3 has 15 residues. Germline CDR1 and CDR2: MNHEY and SVGAGI. V dropped 7 bases and J dropped 6 bases, with 21 bases sitting between them. CDR3 amino acids: CASIPGAGAHNGYTF. CDR3 sequence (DNA): TGTGCCAGCATCCCCGGGGCAGGGGCTCACAATGGCTACACCTTC.

The chain combines TRBV7-3 with TRBJ2-7, with D perhaps matching TRBD2 (5 bases). The germline V gene encodes CDR1 SGHTA and CDR2 FQGTGA. CDR3 length: 15 amino acids. The ends were cut back, 1 base at V and 2 bases at J, with 12 bases in the middle. The CDR3 DNA reads TGTGCCAGCAGCTTAAAAACGGGGATTACCTACGAGCAGTACTTC. This codes for CASSLKTGITYEQYF.

The chain links TRBV2 to TRBJ1-4; a weak D match, TRBD1 (6 bases). The CDR3 sequence is 15 residues long. Germline values: CDR1 SNHLY, CDR2 FYNNEI. V lost 6 bases, J lost 7 bases, and 18 bases lay in between. The DNA of the CDR3 is TGTGCCAGCAGAGGACTAGGGGGGCGGTTTGAAAAACTGTTTTTT. It is translated as CASRGLGGRFEKLFF.

The chain uses TRBV10-1 and TRBJ2-1, with TRBD2 matching 8 bases. Germline V lookup: CDR1 WNHNN, CDR2 SYGVQD (reference sequence). CDR3 length: 16 amino acids. Germline trimming cut 4 bases from V and 4 bases from J; bases unmatched to any gene: 9. In DNA form, the CDR3 reads TGCGCCAGCAGTGTTGGCGGGGGGTCAAATTACAATGAGCAGTTCTTC. Amino acid sequence: CASSVGGGSNYNEQFF.

The CDR3 DNA sequence: TGTGCCAGCAGCCCAACTAGCGGGGGCCCGATGGGGGAGACCCAGTACTTC. This sequence encodes CASSPTSGGPMGETQYF. The chain links TRBV5-4 to TRBJ2-5, with TRBD2 matching over 11 bases. After removal of 4 bases from V and 5 bases from J, the junction contained 13 bases not matched to a gene. Per the germline V gene, CDR1 is SGHNT and CDR2 is YYREEE (reference sequence). CDR3 length equals 17 residues.

This clone was seen only once. The genes are TRBV11-2 and TRBJ2-1; tentatively, D is TRBD2 (6 bases). The CDR3 runs to 15 residues. The germline CDR1 and CDR2 sequences are SGHAT and FQNNGV. Trimming stripped 5 bases from V and 12 bases from J, with 23 bases between. CDR3 protein: CASSPPLGDSRGQFF. The DNA for the CDR3 is TGTGCCAGCAGCCCACCTCTTGGGGACTCTCGGGGGCAGTTCTTC.

The chain carries TRBV6-5 and TRBJ1-6, with D possibly being TRBD1 (6 bases). CDR3 length equals 13 residues. V was pared by 8 bases and J by 8 bases, with 13 bases between. Germline loops: CDR1 MNHEY, CDR2 SVGAGI. CDR3: CASVGTSDSPLHF. The DNA of the CDR3 is TGTGCCAGCGTAGGGACATCGGATTCACCCCTCCACTTT.

The rearrangement uses TRBV9 and TRBJ2-7; 7 nucleotides align to TRBD2. In germline, CDR1 is SGDLS, CDR2 YYNGEE. Trimming cost V 4 bases and J 9 bases; bases outside gene matches: 16. The CDR3 covers 15 residues. CDR3 bases: TGTGCCAGCAGCTACGACGAGCGGGGTACGTTCGGGCAGTACTTC. Its protein product is CASSYDERGTFGQYF.

J is TRBJ2-3 and V is TRBV19; 15 bases agree with TRBD2. V trimming: 4 bases; J trimming: 0 bases; junction bases outside the gene matches: 8. This CDR3 region has 19 residues. CDR1 is LNHDA and CDR2 is SQIVND in the germline V gene (reference sequence). The CDR3 DNA sequence: TGTGCCAGTAGTAGCCACGGGACTAGCGGGGGGAGTAGCACAGATACGCAGTATTTT. Its protein product is CASSSHGTSGGSSTDTQYF.

This clone was seen just once. J is TRBJ1-2 and V is TRBV7-2, with TRBD1 matching over 7 bases. Germline lookup yields CDR1 SGHTA and CDR2 FQGNSA. The CDR3 spans 13 residues. After removal of 6 bases from V and 6 bases from J, the junction contained 7 bases not matched to a gene. CDR3 loop: CASRVGQEDGYTF. CDR3 coding DNA: TGTGCCAGCAGAGTCGGACAGGAGGATGGCTACACCTTC.

The chain carries TRBV24-1 and TRBJ2-3; 9 bases agree with TRBD2. The CDR3 spans 16 residues. Trimming cost V 2 bases and J 1 base; bases outside gene matches: 3. CDR1 and CDR2 (germline): KGHDR, SFDVKD. The CDR3 bases are TGTGCCACCAGTGATTCGGTAGCGGGGGGCACAGATACGCAGTATTTT. The encoded protein is CATSDSVAGGTDTQYF.

The genes are TRBV5-6 and TRBJ2-1; TRBD2 might be the D (6 bases). V was pared by 4 bases and J by 9 bases, with 8 bases between. CDR1 is SGHDT, CDR2 YYEEEE, per germline. This CDR3 contains 11 residues. This chain's CDR3 is CASSAGSEQFF. The CDR3 nucleotides are TGTGCCAGCAGCGCCGGGAGTGAGCAGTTCTTC.

V and J are TRBV15 and TRBJ2-3; tentative D call: TRBD1 (5 bases). CDR1 and CDR2 from the germline V gene are LNHNV and YYDKDF (reference sequence). The CDR3 is made up of 15 amino acids. V lost 3 bases and J 4 bases, leaving 14 bases between the germline ends. CDR3 loop: CATSSVGAGADTQYF. For the CDR3, the DNA is TGTGCCACCAGCAGCGTAGGGGCTGGAGCAGATACGCAGTATTTT.